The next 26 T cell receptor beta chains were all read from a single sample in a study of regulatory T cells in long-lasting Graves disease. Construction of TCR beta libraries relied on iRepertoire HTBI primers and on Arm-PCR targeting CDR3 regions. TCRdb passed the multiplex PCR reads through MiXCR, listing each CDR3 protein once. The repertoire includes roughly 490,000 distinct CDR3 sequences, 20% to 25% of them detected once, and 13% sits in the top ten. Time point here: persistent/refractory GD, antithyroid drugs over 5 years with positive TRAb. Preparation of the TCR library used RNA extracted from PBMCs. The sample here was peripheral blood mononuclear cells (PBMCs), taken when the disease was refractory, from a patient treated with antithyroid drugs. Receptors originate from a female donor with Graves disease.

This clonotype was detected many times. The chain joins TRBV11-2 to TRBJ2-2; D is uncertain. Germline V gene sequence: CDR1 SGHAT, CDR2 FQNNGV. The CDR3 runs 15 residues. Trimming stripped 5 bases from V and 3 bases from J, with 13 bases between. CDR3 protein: CASSPGLLDTGELFF. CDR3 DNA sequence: TGTGCCAGCAGCCCAGGCTTGCTAGACACCGGGGAGCTGTTTTTT.

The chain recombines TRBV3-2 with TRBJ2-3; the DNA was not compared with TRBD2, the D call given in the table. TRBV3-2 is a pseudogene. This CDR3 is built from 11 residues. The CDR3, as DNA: TGTGCCAGCGGGAGTTTGGATACGCAGTATTTT. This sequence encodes CASGSLDTQYF.

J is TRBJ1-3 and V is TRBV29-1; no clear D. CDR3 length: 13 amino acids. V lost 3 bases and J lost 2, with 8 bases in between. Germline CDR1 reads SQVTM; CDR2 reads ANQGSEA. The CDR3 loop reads CSVDEGTGNTIYF. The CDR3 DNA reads TGCAGCGTTGACGAGGGTACTGGAAACACCATATATTTT.

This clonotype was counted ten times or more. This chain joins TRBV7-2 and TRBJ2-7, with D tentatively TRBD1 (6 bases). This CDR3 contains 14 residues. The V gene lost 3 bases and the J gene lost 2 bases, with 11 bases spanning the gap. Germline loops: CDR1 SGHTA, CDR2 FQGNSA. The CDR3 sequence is CASSFLGAAYEQYF. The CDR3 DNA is TGTGCCAGCAGCTTTTTGGGGGCAGCCTACGAGCAGTACTTC.

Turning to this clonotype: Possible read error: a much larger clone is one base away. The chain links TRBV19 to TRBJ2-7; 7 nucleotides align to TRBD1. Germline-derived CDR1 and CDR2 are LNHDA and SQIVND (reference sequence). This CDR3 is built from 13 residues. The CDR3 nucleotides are TGTGCCGGTAGGGGACAGCTCTCCTACGAGCAGTACTTC. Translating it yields CAGRGQLSYEQYF.

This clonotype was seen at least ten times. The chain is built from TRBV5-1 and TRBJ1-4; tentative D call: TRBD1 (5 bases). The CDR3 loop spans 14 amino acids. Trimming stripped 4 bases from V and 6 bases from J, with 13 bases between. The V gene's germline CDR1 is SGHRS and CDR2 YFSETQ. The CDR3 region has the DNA TGCGCCAGCAGCCTGGACAAAAGCGATGAAAAACTGTTTTTT. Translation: CASSLDKSDEKLFF. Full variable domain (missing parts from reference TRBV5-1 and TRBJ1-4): KAGVTQTPRYLIKTRGQQVTLSCSPISGHRSVSWYQQTPGQGLQFLFEYFSETQRNKGNFPGRFSGRQFSNSRSEMNVSTLELGDSALYLCASSLDKSDEKLFFGSGTQLSVL.

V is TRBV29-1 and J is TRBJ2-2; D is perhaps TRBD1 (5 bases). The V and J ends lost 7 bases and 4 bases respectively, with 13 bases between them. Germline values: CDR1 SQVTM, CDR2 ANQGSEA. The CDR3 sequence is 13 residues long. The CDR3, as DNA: TGCAGCGCCCCGGACACCTTCACCGGGGAGCTGTTTTTT. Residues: CSAPDTFTGELFF.

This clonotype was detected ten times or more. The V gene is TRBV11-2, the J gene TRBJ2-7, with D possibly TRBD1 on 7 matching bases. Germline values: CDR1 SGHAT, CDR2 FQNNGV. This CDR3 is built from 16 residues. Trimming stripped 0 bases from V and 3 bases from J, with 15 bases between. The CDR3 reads CASSLDQGGAGYEQYF. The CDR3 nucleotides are TGTGCCAGCAGCTTAGATCAGGGGGGAGCTGGCTACGAGCAGTACTTC.

CDR3 residues: CATRGETYEQYF. The CDR3 nucleotides are TGTGCCACGAGAGGGGAAACCTACGAGCAGTACTTC. This chain connects TRBV6-1 to TRBJ2-7, with D perhaps assigned TRBD1 or TRBD2 (5 bases each). Germline CDR1 MNHNS, CDR2 SASEGT. The V gene lost 10 bases and the J gene lost 2 bases, with 12 bases spanning the gap. This CDR3 comprises 12 residues.

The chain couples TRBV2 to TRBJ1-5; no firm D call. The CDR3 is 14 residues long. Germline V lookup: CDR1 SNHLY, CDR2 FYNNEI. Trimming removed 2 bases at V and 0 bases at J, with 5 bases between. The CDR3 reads CASSERYSNQPQHF. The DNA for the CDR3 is TGTGCCAGCAGTGAAAGGTATAGCAATCAGCCCCAGCATTTT.

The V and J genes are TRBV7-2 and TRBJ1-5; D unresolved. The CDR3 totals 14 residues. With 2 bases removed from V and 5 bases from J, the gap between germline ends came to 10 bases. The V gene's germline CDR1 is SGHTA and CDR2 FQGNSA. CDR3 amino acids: CASSLLNRDQPQHF. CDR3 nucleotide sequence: TGTGCCAGCAGCTTACTGAATCGAGATCAGCCCCAGCATTTT. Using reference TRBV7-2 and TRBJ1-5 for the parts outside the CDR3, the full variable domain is GAGVSQSPSNKVTEKGKDVELRCDPISGHTALYWYRQSLGQGLEFLIYFQGNSAPDKSGLPSDRFSAERTGGSVSTLTIQRTQQEDSAVYLCASSLLNRDQPQHFGDGTRLSIL.

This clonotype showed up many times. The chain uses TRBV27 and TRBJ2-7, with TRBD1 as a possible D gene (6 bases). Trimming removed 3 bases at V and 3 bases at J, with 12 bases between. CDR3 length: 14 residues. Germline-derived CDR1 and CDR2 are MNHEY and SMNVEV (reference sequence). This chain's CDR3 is CASSFSRGDYEQYF. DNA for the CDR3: TGTGCCAGCAGTTTTTCCAGGGGAGACTACGAGCAGTACTTC.

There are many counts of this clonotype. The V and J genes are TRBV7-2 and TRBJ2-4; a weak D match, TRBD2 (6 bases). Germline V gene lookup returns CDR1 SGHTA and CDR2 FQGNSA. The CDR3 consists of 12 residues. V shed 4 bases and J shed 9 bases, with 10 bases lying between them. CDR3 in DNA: TGTGCCAGCAGCTCATCCGGGAGCATTCAGTACTTC. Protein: CASSSSGSIQYF.

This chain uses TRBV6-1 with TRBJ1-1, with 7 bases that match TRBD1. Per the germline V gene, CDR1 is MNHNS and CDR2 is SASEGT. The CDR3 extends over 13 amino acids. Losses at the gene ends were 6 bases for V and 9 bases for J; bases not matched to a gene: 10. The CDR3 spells CASRGLGQLKAFF. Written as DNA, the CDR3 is TGTGCCAGCAGGGGACTGGGACAGTTGAAAGCTTTCTTT.

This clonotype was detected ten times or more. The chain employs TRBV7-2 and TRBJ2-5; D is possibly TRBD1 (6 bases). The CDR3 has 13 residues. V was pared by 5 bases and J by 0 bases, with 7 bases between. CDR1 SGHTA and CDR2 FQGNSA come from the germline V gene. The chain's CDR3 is CASSRQDQETQYF. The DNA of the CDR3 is TGTGCCAGCAGCCGACAGGACCAAGAGACCCAGTACTTC. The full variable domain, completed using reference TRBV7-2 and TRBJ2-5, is GAGVSQSPSNKVTEKGKDVELRCDPISGHTALYWYRQSLGQGLEFLIYFQGNSAPDKSGLPSDRFSAERTGGSVSTLTIQRTQQEDSAVYLCASSRQDQETQYFGPGTRLLVL.

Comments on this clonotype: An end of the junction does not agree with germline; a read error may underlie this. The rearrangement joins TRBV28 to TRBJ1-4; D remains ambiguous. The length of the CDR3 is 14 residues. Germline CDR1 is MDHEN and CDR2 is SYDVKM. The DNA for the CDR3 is TGTGCCAGCAGTTTGGTTGCTAGGATAGAAAAACTGGTTTTT. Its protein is CASSLVARIEKLVF.

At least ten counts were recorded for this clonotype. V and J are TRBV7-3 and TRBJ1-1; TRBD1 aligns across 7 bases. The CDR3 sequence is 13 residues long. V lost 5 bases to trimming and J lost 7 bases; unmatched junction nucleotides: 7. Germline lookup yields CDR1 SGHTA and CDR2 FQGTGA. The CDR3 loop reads CASSDGQDGEAFF. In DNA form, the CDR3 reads TGTGCCAGCAGCGACGGACAGGACGGTGAAGCTTTCTTT. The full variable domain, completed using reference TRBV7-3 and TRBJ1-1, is GAGVSQTPSNKVTEKGKYVELRCDPISGHTALYWYRQSLGQGPEFLIYFQGTGAADDSGLPNDRFFAVRPEGSVSTLKIQRTERGDSAVYLCASSDGQDGEAFFGQGTRLTVV.

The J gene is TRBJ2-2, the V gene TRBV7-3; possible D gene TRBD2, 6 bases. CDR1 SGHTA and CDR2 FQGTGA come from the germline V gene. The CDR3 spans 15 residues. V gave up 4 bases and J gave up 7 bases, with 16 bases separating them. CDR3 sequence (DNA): TGTGCCAGCAGCTCGACTAGTTTATACGGCGGGGAGCTGTTTTTT. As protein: CASSSTSLYGGELFF.

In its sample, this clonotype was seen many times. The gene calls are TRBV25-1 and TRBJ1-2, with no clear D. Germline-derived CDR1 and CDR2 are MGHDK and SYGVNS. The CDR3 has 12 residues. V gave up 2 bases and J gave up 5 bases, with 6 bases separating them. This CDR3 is CASSETVYGYTF. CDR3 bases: TGTGCCAGCAGTGAAACCGTTTATGGCTACACCTTC.

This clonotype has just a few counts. For the CDR3, the DNA is TGCGCCAGCAGCCTAGAAACGGGACCTGGAAACACCATATATTTT. The encoded protein is CASSLETGPGNTIYF. This rearrangement joins TRBV5-1 to TRBJ1-3; weak D call: TRBD1 (5 bases). Looked up from germline, CDR1 is SGHRS and CDR2 is YFSETQ. V lost 4 bases and J lost 2, with 13 bases in between. The CDR3 is 15 residues long.

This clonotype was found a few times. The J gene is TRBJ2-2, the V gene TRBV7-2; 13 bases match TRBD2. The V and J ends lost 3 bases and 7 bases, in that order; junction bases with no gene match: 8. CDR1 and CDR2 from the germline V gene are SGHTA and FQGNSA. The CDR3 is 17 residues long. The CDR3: CASSFLGLAGEIGELFF. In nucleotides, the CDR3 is TGTGCCAGCAGCTTTCTCGGACTAGCGGGAGAAATCGGGGAGCTGTTTTTT.

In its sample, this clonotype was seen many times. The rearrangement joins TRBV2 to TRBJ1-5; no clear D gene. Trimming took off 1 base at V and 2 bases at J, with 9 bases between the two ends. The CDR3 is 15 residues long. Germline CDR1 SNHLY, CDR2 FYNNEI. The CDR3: CASSEGRTGNQPQHF. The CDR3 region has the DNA TGTGCCAGCAGTGAAGGGAGGACCGGCAATCAGCCCCAGCATTTT.

CDR3 bases: TGCGCCAGCACAAACGGGGGTTCAAGGTACACCTTC. Amino acid sequence: CASTNGGSRYTF. This chain uses TRBV5-1 with TRBJ1-2, with D maybe TRBD1 (5 bases). CDR3 size: 12 residues. Germline values: CDR1 SGHRS, CDR2 YFSETQ. The V gene lost 6 bases and the J gene lost 11 bases, with 17 bases spanning the gap.

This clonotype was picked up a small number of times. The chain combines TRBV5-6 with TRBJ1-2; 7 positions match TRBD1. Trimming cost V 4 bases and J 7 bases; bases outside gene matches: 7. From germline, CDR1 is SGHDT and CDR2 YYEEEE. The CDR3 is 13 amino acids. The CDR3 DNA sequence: TGTGCCAGCAGCACCGTGCAGGGGGTTGGCTACACCTTC. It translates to CASSTVQGVGYTF.

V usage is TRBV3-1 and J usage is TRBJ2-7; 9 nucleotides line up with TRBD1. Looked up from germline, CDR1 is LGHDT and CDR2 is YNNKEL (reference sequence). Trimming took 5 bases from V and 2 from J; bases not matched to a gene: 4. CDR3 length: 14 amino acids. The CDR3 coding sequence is TGTGCCAGCAGCGAGGGGACAGGGCCCTACGAGCAGTACTTC. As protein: CASSEGTGPYEQYF.

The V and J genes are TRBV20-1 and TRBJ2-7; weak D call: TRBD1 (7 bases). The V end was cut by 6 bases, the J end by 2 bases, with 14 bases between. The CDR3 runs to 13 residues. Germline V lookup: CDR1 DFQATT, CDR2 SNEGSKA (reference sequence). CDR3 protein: CSALGGTAYEQYF. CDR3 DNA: TGCAGTGCCCTGGGCGGGACAGCCTACGAGCAGTACTTC.